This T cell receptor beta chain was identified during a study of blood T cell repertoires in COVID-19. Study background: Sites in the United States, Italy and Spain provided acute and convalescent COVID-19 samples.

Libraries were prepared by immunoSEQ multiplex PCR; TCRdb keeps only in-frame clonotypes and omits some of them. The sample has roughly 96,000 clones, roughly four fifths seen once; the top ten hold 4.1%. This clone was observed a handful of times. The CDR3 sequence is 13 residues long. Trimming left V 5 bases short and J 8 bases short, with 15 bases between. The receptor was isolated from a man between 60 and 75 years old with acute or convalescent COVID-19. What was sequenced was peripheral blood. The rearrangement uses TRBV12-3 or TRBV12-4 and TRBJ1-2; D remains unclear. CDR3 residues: CASSGREIGGYTF. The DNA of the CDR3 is TGTGCCAGCAGTGGGAGGGAGATCGGGGGCTACACCTTC.